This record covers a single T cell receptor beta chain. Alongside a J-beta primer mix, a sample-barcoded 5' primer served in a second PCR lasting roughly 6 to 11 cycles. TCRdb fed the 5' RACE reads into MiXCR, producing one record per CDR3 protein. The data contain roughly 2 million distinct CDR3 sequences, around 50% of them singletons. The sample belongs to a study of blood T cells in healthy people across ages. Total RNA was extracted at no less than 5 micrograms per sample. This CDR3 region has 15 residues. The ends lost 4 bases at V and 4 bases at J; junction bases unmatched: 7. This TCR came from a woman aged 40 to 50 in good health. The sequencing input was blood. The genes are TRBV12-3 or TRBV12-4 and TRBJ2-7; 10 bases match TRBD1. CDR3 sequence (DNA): TGTGCCAGCAGTTCCGGACAGGGGGTAAAATACGAGCAGTACTTC. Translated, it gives CASSSGQGVKYEQYF.